This TCR beta chain was captured by sequencing in a study of technical replicates of blood from several donors. Germline V CDR1 and CDR2: MDHEN, SYDVKM. The CDR3 is made up of 17 amino acids. With 6 bases clipped from V and 0 bases from J, the junction kept 9 bases outside the gene matches. Sequencing was performed with immunoSEQ multiplex PCR; in TCRdb, only in-frame clones are kept and a portion is missing. The sample consists of approximately 70,000 clones, 95% to 97% of them appearing once. Sequencing input: T cells isolated from PBMCs. J is TRBJ1-3 and V is TRBV28, with 9 bases fitting TRBD1. This TCR derives from a human donor in good health. CDR3 region: CASSTTGTGYSGNTIYF. The CDR3 coding sequence is TGTGCCAGCAGCACGACCGGGACAGGGTACTCTGGAAACACCATATATTTT.